The text below deals with one T cell receptor beta chain. Germline assignment: CDR1 DFQATT and CDR2 SNEGSKA (reference sequence). The CDR3 sequence is 16 residues long. J gave up 0 bases and V 3 bases, and 5 bases lay outside the gene matches. The record originates from a study of CD8+CD57+ T cells in acquired aplastic anemia. Whoever was chosen for sequencing had shown CD8+CD57+ cell expansion by flow cytometry. Genomic DNA constituted the template upon which TCR beta VDJ and CDR3 profiling was performed. Via MiXCR, TCRdb re-called the reads, giving one row per CDR3 protein. The repertoire holds approximately 250,000 distinct CDR3 sequences, with 70% to 85% as singletons.

Material: sorted CD4+, CD8+, or CD8+CD57+ T cells (not recorded which) from PBMCs. The clonotype was recovered from a human donor with aplastic anemia. The chain combines TRBV20-1 with TRBJ1-6; TRBD1 matches 7 bases. This CDR3 reads CSARGDRGSYNSPLHF. CDR3 in DNA: TGCAGTGCTAGGGGGGACAGAGGCTCCTATAATTCACCCCTCCACTTT.